A single sample is the source of the 15 T cell receptor beta chains below, sequenced in a study of blood T cell repertoires in COVID-19. The method was immunoSEQ multiplex PCR; TCRdb's version includes in-frame clones alone and lacks a portion of them. The sample includes about 130,000 clones, roughly four fifths seen only once; the top ten take 2.4%. The material sequenced was PBMCs or T cells enriched from blood (not recorded which). The source of these receptors is a man aged 35-49 years with acute COVID-19.

The chain couples TRBV19 to TRBJ1-3, with no clear D. There are 15 residues in the CDR3. Germline assignment: CDR1 LNHDA and CDR2 SQIVND (reference sequence). Trimming took 7 bases from V and 3 from J, leaving 16 bases between them. CDR3 sequence (DNA): TGTGCCAGTACCCGATCTACTTTCCGTGGAAACACCATATATTTT. Translated, it gives CASTRSTFRGNTIYF.

The CDR3, as DNA: TGTGCCAGCAGCTTAGGGACAGCAAACTATGGCTACACCTTC. It translates to CASSLGTANYGYTF. The chain links TRBV7-2 to TRBJ1-2; perhaps TRBD1 as D (6 bases). Trimming removed 1 base at V and 2 bases at J, with 8 bases between. The CDR3 loop spans 14 amino acids. The V gene's germline CDR1 is SGHTA and CDR2 FQGNSA.

CDR3 residues: CASSIRAGPEEQYF. CDR3 bases: TGTGCCAGTAGTATCCGAGCGGGGCCGGAAGAGCAGTACTTC. The J gene is TRBJ2-7, the V gene TRBV19; 7 nucleotides match TRBD2. The CDR3 has 14 residues. The junction had 9 bases not matched to a gene; V was cut back by 3 bases and J by 7 bases. CDR1 is LNHDA, CDR2 SQIVND, per germline (reference sequence).

The chain combines TRBV6-6 with TRBJ2-7, with 7 bases lining up with TRBD1. Per germline, CDR1 MNHNY and CDR2 SVGAGI (reference sequence). The CDR3 contains 15 residues. With 6 bases clipped from V and 5 bases from J, the junction kept 13 bases outside the gene matches. The CDR3 region has the DNA TGTGCCAGCAGATTATCGCAGGGGGTCTGGAACGAGCAGTACTTC. This sequence encodes CASRLSQGVWNEQYF.

V and J are TRBV5-1 and TRBJ1-1; perhaps TRBD1 as D (6 bases). Trimming left V 4 bases short and J 3 bases short, with 22 bases between. This CDR3 spans 17 amino acids. Germline V CDR1 and CDR2: SGHRS, YFSETQ. The CDR3 DNA reads as TGCGCCAGCAGCCCCATTTTTGGGGGCATAGGGGACACTGAAGCTTTCTTT. Translating it yields CASSPIFGGIGDTEAFF.

The table lists this clone with a count of one. The J gene is TRBJ2-5, the V gene TRBV7-2; 9 nucleotides match TRBD2. CDR1 and CDR2 (germline): SGHTA, FQGNSA. Trimming took 3 bases from V and 4 from J; bases not matched to a gene: 3. CDR3 length equals 14 residues. CDR3 nucleotide sequence: TGTGCCAGCAGCTTGACTAGCGGCCGAGAGACCCAGTACTTC. It encodes CASSLTSGRETQYF.

This chain connects TRBV2 to TRBJ2-7; perhaps TRBD2 as D (6 bases). The CDR3 length is 15 residues. Germline CDR1 and CDR2: SNHLY and FYNNEI. Trimming left V 3 bases short and J 2 bases short, with 14 bases between. The CDR3 nucleotides read TGTGCCAGCAGTGAGGATGGGCTAGCGACCTACGAGCAGTACTTC. It encodes CASSEDGLATYEQYF.

The V and J genes are TRBV5-1 and TRBJ2-1; D unclear. The V gene's germline CDR1 is SGHRS and CDR2 YFSETQ. Trimming removed 6 bases at V and 0 bases at J, with 10 bases between. This CDR3 spans 14 amino acids. CDR3 nucleotide sequence: TGCGCCAGCACCCCACAGAGCTCCTACAATGAGCAGTTCTTC. It specifies CASTPQSSYNEQFF.

In its sample, this clone was seen once. This chain links TRBV10-3 with TRBJ1-5; 9 nucleotides match TRBD1. Per the germline V gene, CDR1 is ENHRY and CDR2 is SYGVKD. The trim removed 1 base at V and 7 bases at J, leaving 8 bases unmatched. The CDR3 is made up of 16 amino acids. CDR3 bases: TGTGCCATCAGTGAGTTTTTGGGACAGGGCGAACAGCCCCAGCATTTT. Its translation: CAISEFLGQGEQPQHF.

The chain joins TRBV5-6 to TRBJ2-1; 13 nucleotides line up with TRBD2. V trimming: 4 bases; J trimming: 16 bases; junction bases outside the gene matches: 8. The germline V gene has CDR1 SGHDT and CDR2 YYEEEE. The CDR3 spans 13 residues. The CDR3 nucleotides are TGTGCCAGCAGCGTCCTCACTAGCGGGGGGGCATTCTTC. This encodes CASSVLTSGGAFF.

The chain couples TRBV19 to TRBJ1-1, with D perhaps TRBD1 (5 bases). The CDR3 runs 15 residues. Germline CDR1 reads LNHDA; CDR2 reads SQIVND (reference sequence). With 3 bases removed from V and 0 bases from J, the gap between germline ends came to 11 bases. CDR3 residues: CASSILGAVNTEAFF. As DNA, the CDR3 is TGTGCCAGTAGTATTTTAGGGGCTGTGAACACTGAAGCTTTCTTT.

The genes are TRBV11-3 and TRBJ2-2, with TRBD1 matching 8 bases. Per the germline V gene, CDR1 is SGHNT and CDR2 is YENEEA. The V segment lost 5 bases and the J segment 3 bases; nucleotides outside the gene matches: 8. The CDR3 runs 16 residues. CDR3 coding DNA: TGTGCCAGCAGCCATCGGACAGGGATGGACACCGGGGAGCTGTTTTTT. Translating gives CASSHRTGMDTGELFF. The whole variable domain, filled in from reference TRBV11-3 and TRBJ2-2, reads EAGVVQSPRYKIIEKKQPVAFWCNPISGHNTLYWYLQNLGQGPELLIRYENEEAVDDSQLPKDRFSAERLKGVDSTLKIQPAELGDSAVYLCASSHRTGMDTGELFFGEGSRLTVL.

This chain links TRBV19 with TRBJ1-6; tentatively, D is TRBD1 (5 bases). CDR3 length equals 17 residues. V was shortened by 0 bases and J by 7 bases, with 16 bases between the two germline ends. Germline V lookup: CDR1 LNHDA, CDR2 SQIVND (reference sequence). CDR3: CASSIDIPAGVNSPLHF. CDR3 in DNA: TGTGCCAGTAGTATAGATATACCAGCGGGGGTCAATTCACCCCTCCACTTT.

The chain combines TRBV9 with TRBJ2-1; 8 bases match TRBD2. The trim removed 0 bases at V and 7 bases at J, leaving 9 bases unmatched. CDR1 and CDR2 (germline): SGDLS, YYNGEE. CDR3 length: 16 residues. The CDR3 nucleotides are TGTGCCAGCAGCGTAGGGGGCAGGGTAGCGGGAAATGAGCAGTTCTTC. This gives the protein CASSVGGRVAGNEQFF.

V usage is TRBV5-4 and J usage is TRBJ2-1; possibly TRBD2 for D (5 bases). V dropped 2 bases and J dropped 0 bases, with 9 bases sitting between them. The CDR3 is 15 residues long. The germline V gene encodes CDR1 SGHNT and CDR2 YYREEE (reference sequence). Written as DNA, the CDR3 is TGTGCCAGCAGCTTAGATGAGGGCTCCTACAATGAGCAGTTCTTC. This encodes CASSLDEGSYNEQFF.